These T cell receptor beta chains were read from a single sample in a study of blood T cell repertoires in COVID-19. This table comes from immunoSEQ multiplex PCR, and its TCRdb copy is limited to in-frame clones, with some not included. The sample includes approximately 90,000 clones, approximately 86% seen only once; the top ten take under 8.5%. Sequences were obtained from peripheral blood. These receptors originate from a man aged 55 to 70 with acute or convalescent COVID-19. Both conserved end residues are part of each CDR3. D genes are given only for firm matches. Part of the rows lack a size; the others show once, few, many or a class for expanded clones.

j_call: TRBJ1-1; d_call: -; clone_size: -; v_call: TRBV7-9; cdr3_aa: CASSLARLGRRNTEAFF; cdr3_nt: TGTGCCAGCAGCTTAGCGCGATTGGGCAGAAGGAACACTGAAGCTTTCTTT
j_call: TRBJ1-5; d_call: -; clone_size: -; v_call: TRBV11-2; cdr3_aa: CASSLGQVARNQPQHF; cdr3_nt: TGTGCCAGCAGCTTAGGGCAGGTCGCCAGGAATCAGCCCCAGCATTTT
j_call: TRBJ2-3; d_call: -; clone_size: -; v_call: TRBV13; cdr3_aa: CASSPRRQYSTDTQYF; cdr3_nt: TGTGCCAGCAGCCCCCGTCGACAATATAGCACAGATACGCAGTATTTT
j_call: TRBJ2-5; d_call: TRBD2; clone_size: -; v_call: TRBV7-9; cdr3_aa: CASRRMRGGGDEETQYF; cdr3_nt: TGTGCCAGCAGAAGGATGCGTGGCGGGGGGGATGAAGAGACCCAGTACTTC
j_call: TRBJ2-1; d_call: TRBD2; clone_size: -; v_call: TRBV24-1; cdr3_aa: CATSDAPSGLNNEQFF; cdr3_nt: TGTGCCACCAGTGATGCCCCTAGCGGGCTAAACAATGAGCAGTTCTTC
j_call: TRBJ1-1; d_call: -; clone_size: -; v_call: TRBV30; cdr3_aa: CAWSLGSAEAFF; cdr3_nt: TGTGCCTGGAGTTTAGGGAGCGCTGAAGCTTTCTTT
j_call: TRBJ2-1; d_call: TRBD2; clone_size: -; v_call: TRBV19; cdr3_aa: CASTLTSGRAGSSYNEQFF; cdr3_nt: TGTGCCAGTACGTTGACTAGCGGGAGGGCCGGGAGCTCCTACAATGAGCAGTTCTTC
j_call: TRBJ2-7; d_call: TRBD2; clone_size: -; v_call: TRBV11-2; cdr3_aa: CASSLSASGSYEQYF; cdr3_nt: TGTGCCAGCAGCTTATCTGCTAGCGGGAGTTACGAGCAGTACTTC
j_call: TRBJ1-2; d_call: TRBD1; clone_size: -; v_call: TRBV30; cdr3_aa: CAFYVRGRWDYGYTF; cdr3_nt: TGTGCCTTCTACGTCAGGGGGCGCTGGGACTATGGCTACACCTTC
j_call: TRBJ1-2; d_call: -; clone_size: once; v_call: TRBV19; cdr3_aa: CASTTVTNYGYTF; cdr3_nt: TGTGCCAGTACAACAGTAACCAACTATGGCTACACCTTC
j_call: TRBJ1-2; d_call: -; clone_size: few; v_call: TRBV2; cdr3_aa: CASRLRDKKFNYGYTF; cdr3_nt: TGTGCCAGCAGGCTAAGGGACAAAAAATTTAACTATGGCTACACCTTC
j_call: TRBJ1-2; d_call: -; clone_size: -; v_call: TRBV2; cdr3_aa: CASSENLSGKVGYTF; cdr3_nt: TGTGCCAGCAGTGAAAACTTGTCGGGGAAGGTCGGCTACACCTTC
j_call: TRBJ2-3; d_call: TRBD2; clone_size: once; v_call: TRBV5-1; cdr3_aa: CASSLARLAGTGNTQYF; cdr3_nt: TGCGCCAGCAGCTTGGCCCGACTAGCGGGAACTGGAAATACGCAGTATTTT
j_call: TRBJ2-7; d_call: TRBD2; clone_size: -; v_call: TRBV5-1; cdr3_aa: CASSTSGGAYEQYF; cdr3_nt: TGCGCCAGCAGTACTAGCGGGGGGGCCTACGAGCAGTACTTC
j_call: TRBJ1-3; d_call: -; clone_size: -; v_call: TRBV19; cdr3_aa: CASSATGTGRNTIYF; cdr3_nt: TGTGCCAGTAGTGCTACCGGGACTGGCAGGAACACCATATATTTT
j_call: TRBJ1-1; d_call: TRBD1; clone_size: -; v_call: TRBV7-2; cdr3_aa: CASRQISGTANTEAFF; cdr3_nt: TGTGCCAGCAGGCAGATTTCCGGGACAGCAAACACTGAAGCTTTCTTT
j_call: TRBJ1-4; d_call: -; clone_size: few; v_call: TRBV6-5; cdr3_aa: CASSYSTAGNEKLFF; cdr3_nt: TGTGCCAGCAGTTACTCTACGGCAGGGAATGAAAAACTGTTTTTT
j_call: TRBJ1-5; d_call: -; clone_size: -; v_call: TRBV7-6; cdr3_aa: CASSSAGNQPQHF; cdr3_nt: TGTGCCAGCAGCTCGGCGGGCAATCAGCCCCAGCATTTT
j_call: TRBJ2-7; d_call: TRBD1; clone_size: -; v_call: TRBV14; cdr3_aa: CASSQAPDRVAYEQYF; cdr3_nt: TGTGCCAGCAGCCAAGCCCCCGACAGGGTAGCCTACGAGCAGTACTTC
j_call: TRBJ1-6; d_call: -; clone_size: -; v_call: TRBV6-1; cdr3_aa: CASSEVGTKGSPLHF; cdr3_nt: TGTGCCAGCAGTGAAGTTGGGACAAAGGGGTCACCCCTCCACTTT
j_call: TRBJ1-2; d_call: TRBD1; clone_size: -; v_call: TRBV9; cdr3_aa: CASSVDAGGNYGYTF; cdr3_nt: TGTGCCAGCAGCGTAGATGCAGGGGGCAACTATGGCTACACCTTC
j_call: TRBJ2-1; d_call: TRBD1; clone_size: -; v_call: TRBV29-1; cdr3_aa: CSSETGRNEQFF; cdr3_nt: TGCAGCTCCGAGACAGGGCGCAATGAGCAGTTCTTC
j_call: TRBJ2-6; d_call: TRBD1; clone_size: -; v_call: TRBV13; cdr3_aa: CASSPRGGDGANVLTF; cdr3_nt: TGTGCCAGCAGTCCCCGAGGGGGCGATGGGGCCAACGTCCTGACTTTC